The T cell receptor beta chain under discussion was sequenced for a study of cytomegalovirus exposure and HLA in healthy donors. Background on the study: The same platform was used for the roughly 120 validation repertoires and the roughly 730 first-cohort repertoires, a later analysis reported.

About this clone itself: Its cognate antigen is unknown.

Points from the study as a whole: In vitro work confirmed that a few CMV-associated chains recognize CMV antigens.

Here immunoSEQ multiplex PCR was the method, and the copy in TCRdb shows in-frame clones only, minus some. The sample shows some 83,000 clones, roughly 94% of them seen only once. This sequence was found in a woman younger than 30 in good health and CMV-seropositive. Input material: PBMCs.

The CDR3 DNA reads as TGTGCCAGCAGCGTAAGACTAGCGCGCGAGCAGTACTTC. It yields the protein CASSVRLAREQYF. This chain uses TRBV11-1 with TRBJ2-7; TRBD2 agrees at 8 bases. The V segment lost 5 bases and the J segment 6 bases; nucleotides outside the gene matches: 6. The CDR3 extends over 13 amino acids. Germline lookup yields CDR1 SGHAT and CDR2 FQDESV (reference sequence). Variable domain in full (rest from reference TRBV11-1 and TRBJ2-7): EAEVAQSPRYKITEKSQAVAFWCDPISGHATLYWYRQILGQGPELLVQFQDESVVDDSQLPKDRFSAERLKGVDSTLKIQPAELGDSAMYLCASSVRLAREQYFGPGTRLTVT.